Reported below is one TCR beta chain. Seattle enrolled patients during active infection and tracked them longitudinally. Authors' data handling: Amplification with reference gene primers provided the estimates of nucleated cell counts. Sequencing was performed with immunoSEQ multiplex PCR; in TCRdb, only in-frame clones are kept and a portion is missing. V, J and clone size are taken as reported in that table, and D and trimming were inferred from the DNA itself. The repertoire includes a few hundred thousand clones, about 88% of them detected once, and about 18% sits in the top ten. Looked up from germline, CDR1 is MDHEN and CDR2 is SYDVKM. Trimming removed 2 bases from V and 6 bases from J; junction bases left unmatched: 9. The length of the CDR3 is 15 residues. This sample stems from a study of blood T cell repertoires in COVID-19. About the research overall: T cells, B-cell-depleted T cells, or PBMCs supplied cDNA or gDNA.

The sequence came from a man aged 50 to 59 with COVID-19, enrolled during active disease. Sequences were obtained from peripheral blood. This chain joins TRBV28 and TRBJ1-2; 7 bases align to TRBD1. Here the CDR3 reads CASSLGGTAPDGYTF. The CDR3 DNA reads TGTGCCAGCAGTTTAGGGGGGACAGCGCCCGATGGCTACACCTTC.